This T cell receptor beta chain was identified during a study of T cell repertoires in cytomegalovirus infection. Study information: It was recently identified HLA-C-restricted and well-studied HLA-B-restricted CMV epitopes that the study used.

In this sample, this clonotype turned up a few times. Its cognate antigen is unknown. Study-level findings and limits: Dominating the ex vivo response were HLA-C-restricted CMV-specific TCR beta clonotypes.

The CDR3 runs 17 residues. Germline CDR1 SEHNR, CDR2 FQNEAQ (reference sequence). J was trimmed by 0 bases and V by 5 bases; bases with no gene match: 7. TCRdb passed the reads through MiXCR, listing each CDR3 protein once. The sample holds 400,000 to 600,000 distinct CDR3 sequences, under 55% seen once. The specimen comprised cultured PBMCs, sampled from culture after CMV antigen stimulation. The chain is built from TRBV7-9 and TRBJ2-6, with 7 nucleotides matching TRBD1. The clonotype comes from a human donor in good health (CMV status not recorded). Some clones in this sample may be carry-over from other donors' samples. In nucleotides, the CDR3 is TGTGCCAGCAGCCACCCGGGGACAGTCTCTGGGGCCAACGTCCTGACTTTC. It translates to CASSHPGTVSGANVLTF. The entire variable domain, with the rest obtained from reference TRBV7-9 and TRBJ2-6, is as follows: DTGVSQNPRHKITKRGQNVTFRCDPISEHNRLYWYRQTLGQGPEFLTYFQNEAQLEKSRLLSDRFSAERPKGSFSTLEIQRTEQGDSAMYLCASSHPGTVSGANVLTFGAGSRLTVL.